This T cell receptor beta chain was found in a study of blood T cell repertoires in COVID-19. Produced via immunoSEQ multiplex PCR; TCRdb's table is partial and in-frame only. The sample lists about 98,000 clones; more than 90% were seen once. The CDR3 has 17 amino acids. The V gene's germline CDR1 is MNHEY and CDR2 SMNVEV (reference sequence). Germline trimming cut 1 base from V and 1 base from J; bases unmatched to any gene: 9. The sample comprised peripheral blood. The TCR sequence derives from a young man with acute or convalescent COVID-19. V usage is TRBV27 and J usage is TRBJ2-5; TRBD1 matches 7 bases. The CDR3 protein is CASSLYTGTEFQETQYF. The CDR3 DNA reads as TGTGCCAGCAGTTTATACACCGGGACAGAGTTCCAAGAGACCCAGTACTTC.